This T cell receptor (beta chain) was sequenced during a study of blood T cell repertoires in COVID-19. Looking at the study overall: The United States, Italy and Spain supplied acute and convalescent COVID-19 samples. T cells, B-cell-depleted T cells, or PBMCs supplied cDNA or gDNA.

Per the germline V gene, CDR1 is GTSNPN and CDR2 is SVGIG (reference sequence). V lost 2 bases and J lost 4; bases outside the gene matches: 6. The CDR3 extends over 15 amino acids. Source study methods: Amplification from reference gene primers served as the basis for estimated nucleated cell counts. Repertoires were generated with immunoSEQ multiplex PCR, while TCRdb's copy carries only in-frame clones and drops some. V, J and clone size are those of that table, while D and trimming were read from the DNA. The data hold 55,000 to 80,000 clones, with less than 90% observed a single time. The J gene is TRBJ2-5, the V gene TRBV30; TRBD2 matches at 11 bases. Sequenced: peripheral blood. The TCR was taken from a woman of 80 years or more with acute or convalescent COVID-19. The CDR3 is CAWSLKLAGVETQYF. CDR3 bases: TGTGCCTGGAGTTTGAAACTAGCGGGAGTAGAGACCCAGTACTTC.